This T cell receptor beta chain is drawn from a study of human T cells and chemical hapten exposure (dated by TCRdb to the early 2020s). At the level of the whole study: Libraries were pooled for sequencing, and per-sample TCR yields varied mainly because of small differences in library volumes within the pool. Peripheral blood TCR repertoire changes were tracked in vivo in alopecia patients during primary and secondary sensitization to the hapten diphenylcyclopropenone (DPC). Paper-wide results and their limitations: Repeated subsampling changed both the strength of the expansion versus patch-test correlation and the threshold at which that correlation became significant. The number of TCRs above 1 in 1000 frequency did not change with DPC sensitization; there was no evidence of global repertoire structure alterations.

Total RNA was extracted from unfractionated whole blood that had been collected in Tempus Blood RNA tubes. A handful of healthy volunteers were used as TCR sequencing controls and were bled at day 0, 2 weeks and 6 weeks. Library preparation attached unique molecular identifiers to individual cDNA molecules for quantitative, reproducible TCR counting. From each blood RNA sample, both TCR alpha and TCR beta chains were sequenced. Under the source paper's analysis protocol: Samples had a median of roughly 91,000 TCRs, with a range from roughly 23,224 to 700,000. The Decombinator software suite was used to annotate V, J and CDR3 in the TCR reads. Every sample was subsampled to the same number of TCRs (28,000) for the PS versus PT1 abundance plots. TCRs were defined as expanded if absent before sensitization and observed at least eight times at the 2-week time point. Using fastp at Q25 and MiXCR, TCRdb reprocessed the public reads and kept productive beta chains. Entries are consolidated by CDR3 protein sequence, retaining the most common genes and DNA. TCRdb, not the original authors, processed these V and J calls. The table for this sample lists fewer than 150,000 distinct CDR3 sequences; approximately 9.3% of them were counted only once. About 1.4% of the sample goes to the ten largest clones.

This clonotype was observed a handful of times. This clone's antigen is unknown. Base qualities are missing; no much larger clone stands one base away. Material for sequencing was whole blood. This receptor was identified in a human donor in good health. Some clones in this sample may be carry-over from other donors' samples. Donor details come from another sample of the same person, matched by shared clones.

The CDR3 protein is CASSLADGTGGPLAPDGYTF. The DNA sequence is as follows: TGTGCCAGCAGCTTAGCGGATGGGACAGGGGGCCCCTTGGCCCCAGATGGCTACACCTTC. The sequence links TRBV7-9 to TRBJ1-2; the central 12 bases match TRBD1. Trimming leaves V shorter by 0 bases and J shorter by 6 bases, with the junction holding 17 bases beyond the gene matches. The germline V gene (reference sequence) gives CDR1 as SEHNR and CDR2 as FQNEAQ. The CDR3 runs 20 amino acids, cysteine and phenylalanine included. Here the CDR3 DNA is all that survives: 60 bases in frame from base 1.